These 10 T cell receptor beta chains share one sample of origin, sequenced in a study of cytomegalovirus exposure and HLA in healthy donors. The PCR contained 60 Vbeta and 13 Jbeta primers. Sequencing was performed with immunoSEQ multiplex PCR; in TCRdb, only in-frame clones are kept and a portion is missing. The profile covers more than 100,000 clones, with roughly four fifths appearing a single time and roughly 6% taken by the ten largest. Sequenced input: PBMCs. The receptors stem from a woman aged 45-59 years in good health and CMV-seropositive.

The chain combines TRBV6-5 with TRBJ1-2, with 8 bases matching TRBD1. Germline assignment: CDR1 MNHEY and CDR2 SVGAGI. This CDR3 contains 15 residues. The trim removed 4 bases at V and 5 bases at J, leaving 9 bases unmatched. The DNA of the CDR3 is TGTGCCAGCAGTTCTTTCGGACAGGGCTCTTATGGCTACACCTTC. It encodes CASSSFGQGSYGYTF.

This chain uses TRBV6-1 with TRBJ1-2; D not resolved. The CDR3 extends over 11 amino acids. Germline lookup yields CDR1 MNHNS and CDR2 SASEGT. V dropped 8 bases and J dropped 7 bases, with 11 bases sitting between them. The CDR3 loop reads CASLLSRGYTF. In DNA, the CDR3 is TGTGCCAGCCTTCTCTCGCGTGGCTACACCTTC.

V gene TRBV11-2 combines with J gene TRBJ1-5, with D tentatively TRBD1 (5 bases). The CDR3 extends over 18 amino acids. V dropped 5 bases and J dropped 0 bases, with 20 bases sitting between them. Germline-derived CDR1 and CDR2 are SGHAT and FQNNGV. The CDR3 loop reads CASSPGGDRLYSNQPQHF. CDR3 in DNA: TGTGCCAGCAGCCCGGGGGGGGACCGCCTTTATAGCAATCAGCCCCAGCATTTT. Filled out from reference TRBV11-2 and TRBJ1-5, the complete variable domain reads EAGVAQSPRYKIIEKRQSVAFWCNPISGHATLYWYQQILGQGPKLLIQFQNNGVVDDSQLPKDRFSAERLKGVDSTLKIQPAKLEDSAVYLCASSPGGDRLYSNQPQHFGDGTRLSIL.

The CDR3 nucleotides are TGTGCCAGCAGCACAAGGGGTTCGGGACAGGGCCCTCACGAGCAGTACTTC. Translating gives CASSTRGSGQGPHEQYF. The genes are TRBV7-2 and TRBJ2-7; 9 nucleotides match TRBD1. The germline CDR1 and CDR2 sequences are SGHTA and FQGNSA. Unmatched junction bases numbered 16, after V lost 5 bases and J lost 5 bases. The CDR3 totals 17 residues.

The V gene is TRBV7-2, the J gene TRBJ2-5; D ambiguous. The J call may be mistaken, given a closer DNA end match to TRBJ2-7. The CDR3 totals 14 residues. The germline V gene has CDR1 SGHTA and CDR2 FQGNSA. CDR3 amino acids: CASSAATETYEQYF. The CDR3 bases are TGTGCCAGCAGCGCGGCGACGGAAACCTACGAGCAGTACTTC.

CDR3 nucleotide sequence: TGTGCCAGCAGCTTTGACAGATCCTACGAGCAGTACTTC. This encodes CASSFDRSYEQYF. This chain links TRBV7-9 with TRBJ2-7; possible D gene TRBD1, 5 bases. Germline V CDR1 and CDR2: SEHNR, FQNEAQ (reference sequence). Trimming removed 3 bases from V and 1 base from J, with 7 bases in between. The CDR3 contains 13 residues.

This clone was picked up a small number of times. The rearrangement joins TRBV6-5 to TRBJ1-1, with D perhaps matching TRBD1 (5 bases). Germline lookup yields CDR1 MNHEY and CDR2 SVGAGI. The CDR3 sequence is 15 residues long. V lost 6 bases to trimming and J lost 6 bases, with 20 bases between them. The CDR3 DNA reads as TGTGCCAGCAGAAAATCAAGGGGTGGTTTTGCTGAAGCTTTCTTT. This encodes CASRKSRGGFAEAFF.

This clone was picked up one time. The identical CDR3 is also encoded by other nucleotide sequences in the sample. The chain employs TRBV9 and TRBJ1-1; a possible D gene is TRBD1 (5 bases). V was pared by 0 bases and J by 5 bases, with 11 bases between. The germline V gene encodes CDR1 SGDLS and CDR2 YYNGEE. The CDR3 runs to 14 residues. The CDR3 here is CASSVEQGGTEAFF. The CDR3, as DNA: TGTGCCAGCAGCGTAGAGCAGGGAGGTACTGAAGCTTTCTTT.

This rearrangement joins TRBV15 to TRBJ1-5, with D hard to call. Germline CDR1 is LNHNV and CDR2 is YYDKDF (reference sequence). The CDR3 is made up of 14 amino acids. The V end was cut by 0 bases, the J end by 5 bases, with 8 bases between. This chain's CDR3 is CATSREGGHQPQHF. CDR3 nucleotide sequence: TGTGCCACCAGCAGAGAAGGAGGCCATCAGCCCCAGCATTTT.

V usage is TRBV5-1 and J usage is TRBJ1-4; 8 nucleotides match TRBD1. This CDR3 comprises 17 residues. Germline lookup yields CDR1 SGHRS and CDR2 YFSETQ. After removal of 0 bases from V and 8 bases from J, the junction contained 12 bases not matched to a gene. CDR3 coding DNA: TGCGCCAGCAGCTTGGACCCTCCGGGGACAGGAACGGAAAAACTGTTTTTT. As protein: CASSLDPPGTGTEKLFF.